This T cell receptor (beta chain) was captured by sequencing in a study of control samples from healthy donors and cancer patients. This table comes from immunoSEQ multiplex PCR, and its TCRdb copy is limited to in-frame clones, with some not included. This sample yields fewer than 60,000 clones, of which 65% to 90% are seen a single time; around 2.8% belongs to the top ten. CDR1 KGHDR and CDR2 SFDVKD come from the germline V gene. Between the trimmed V and J ends, which lost 1 base and 4 bases, there was a span of 12 bases. CDR3 size: 15 residues. The receptor was derived from a woman aged 50 to 65 with lung cancer. The gene calls are TRBV24-1 and TRBJ1-2; TRBD1 might be the D (5 bases). The sample taken for sequencing was PBMCs. As DNA, the CDR3 is TGTGCCACCAGTGATTTAAGGGACGGCTCCTATGGCTACACCTTC. It codes for CATSDLRDGSYGYTF.